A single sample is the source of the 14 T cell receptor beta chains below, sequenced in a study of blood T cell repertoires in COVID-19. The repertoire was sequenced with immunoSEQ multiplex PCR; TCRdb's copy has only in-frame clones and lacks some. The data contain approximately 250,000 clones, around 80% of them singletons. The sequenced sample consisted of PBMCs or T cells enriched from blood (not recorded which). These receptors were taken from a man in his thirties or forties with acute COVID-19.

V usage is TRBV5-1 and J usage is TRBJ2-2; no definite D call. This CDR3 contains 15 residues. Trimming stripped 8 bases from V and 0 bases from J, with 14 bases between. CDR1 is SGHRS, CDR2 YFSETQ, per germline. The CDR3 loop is CASQIAGSNTGELFF. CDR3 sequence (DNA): TGCGCCAGTCAAATCGCTGGCTCGAACACCGGGGAGCTGTTTTTT.

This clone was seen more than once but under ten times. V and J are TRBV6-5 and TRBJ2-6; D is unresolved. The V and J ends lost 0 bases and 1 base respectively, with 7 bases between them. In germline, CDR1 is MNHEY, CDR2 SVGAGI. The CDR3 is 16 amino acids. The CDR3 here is CASSYSIGSGANVLTF. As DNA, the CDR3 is TGTGCCAGCAGTTACTCGATCGGGTCTGGGGCCAACGTCCTGACTTTC.

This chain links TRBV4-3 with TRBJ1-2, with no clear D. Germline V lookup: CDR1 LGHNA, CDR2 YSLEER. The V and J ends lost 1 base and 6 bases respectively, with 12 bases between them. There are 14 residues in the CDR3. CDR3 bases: TGCGCCAGCAGCCAAGGTGATAGTCTCAATGGCTACACCTTC. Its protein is CASSQGDSLNGYTF.

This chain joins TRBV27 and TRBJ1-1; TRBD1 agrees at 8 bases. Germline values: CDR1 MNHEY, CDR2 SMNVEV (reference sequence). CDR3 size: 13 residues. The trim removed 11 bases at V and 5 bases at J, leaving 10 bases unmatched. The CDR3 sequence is CASCGQGATEAFF. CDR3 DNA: TGTGCCTCCTGCGGACAGGGTGCGACTGAAGCTTTCTTT.

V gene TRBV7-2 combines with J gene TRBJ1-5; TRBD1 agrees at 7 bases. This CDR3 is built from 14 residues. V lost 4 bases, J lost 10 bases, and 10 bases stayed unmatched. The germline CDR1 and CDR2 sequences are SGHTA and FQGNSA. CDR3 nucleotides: TGTGCCAGCAGCTGGGCGGGACAGTCTGAACCCCAGCATTTT. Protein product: CASSWAGQSEPQHF. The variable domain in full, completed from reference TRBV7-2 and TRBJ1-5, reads GAGVSQSPSNKVTEKGKDVELRCDPISGHTALYWYRQSLGQGLEFLIYFQGNSAPDKSGLPSDRFSAERTGGSVSTLTIQRTQQEDSAVYLCASSWAGQSEPQHFGDGTRLSIL.

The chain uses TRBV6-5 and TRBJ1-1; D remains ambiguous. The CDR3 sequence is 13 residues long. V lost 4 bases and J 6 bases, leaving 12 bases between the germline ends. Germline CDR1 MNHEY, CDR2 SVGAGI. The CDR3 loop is CASSSLSGPEAFF. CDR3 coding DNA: TGTGCCAGCAGTTCTCTATCAGGCCCTGAAGCTTTCTTT.

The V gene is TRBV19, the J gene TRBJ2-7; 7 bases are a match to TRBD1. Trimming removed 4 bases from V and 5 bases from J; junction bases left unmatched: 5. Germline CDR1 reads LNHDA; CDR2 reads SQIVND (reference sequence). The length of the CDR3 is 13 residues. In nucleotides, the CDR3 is TGTGCCAGTAGTACTAAGACAGGGAACGAGCAGTACGTC. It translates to CASSTKTGNEQYV.

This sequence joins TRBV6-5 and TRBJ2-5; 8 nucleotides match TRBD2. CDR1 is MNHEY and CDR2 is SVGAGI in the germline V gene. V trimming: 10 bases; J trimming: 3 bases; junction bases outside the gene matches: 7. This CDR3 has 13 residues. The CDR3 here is CATGLADKETQYF. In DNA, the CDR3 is TGTGCCACCGGACTAGCCGATAAAGAGACCCAGTACTTC.

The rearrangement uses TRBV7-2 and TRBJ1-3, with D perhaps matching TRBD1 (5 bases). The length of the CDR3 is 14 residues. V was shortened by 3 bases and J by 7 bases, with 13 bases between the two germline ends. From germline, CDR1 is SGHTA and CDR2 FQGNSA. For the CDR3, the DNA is TGTGCCAGCAGCTTTATACAGGCAGGCAACACCATATATTTT. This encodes CASSFIQAGNTIYF.

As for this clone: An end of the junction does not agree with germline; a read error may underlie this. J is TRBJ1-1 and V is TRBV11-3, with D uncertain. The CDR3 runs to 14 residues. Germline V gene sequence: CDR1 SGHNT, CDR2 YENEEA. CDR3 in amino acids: CASTLTRGNTEAFF. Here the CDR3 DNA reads TGTGCCAGCACCTTAACTCGGGGGAACACTGAAGCTTTCTTT.

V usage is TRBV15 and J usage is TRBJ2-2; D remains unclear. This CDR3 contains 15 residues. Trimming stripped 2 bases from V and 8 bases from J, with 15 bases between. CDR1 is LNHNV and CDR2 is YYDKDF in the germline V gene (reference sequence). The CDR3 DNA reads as TGTGCCACCAGCAGAACTGGTGCGTTTATAGGGGAGCTGTTTTTT. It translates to CATSRTGAFIGELFF.

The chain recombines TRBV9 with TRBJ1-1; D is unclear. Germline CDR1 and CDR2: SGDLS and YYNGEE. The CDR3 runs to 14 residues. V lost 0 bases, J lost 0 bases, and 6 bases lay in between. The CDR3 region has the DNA TGTGCCAGCAGCGTAGAATTAGTGAACACTGAAGCTTTCTTT. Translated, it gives CASSVELVNTEAFF.

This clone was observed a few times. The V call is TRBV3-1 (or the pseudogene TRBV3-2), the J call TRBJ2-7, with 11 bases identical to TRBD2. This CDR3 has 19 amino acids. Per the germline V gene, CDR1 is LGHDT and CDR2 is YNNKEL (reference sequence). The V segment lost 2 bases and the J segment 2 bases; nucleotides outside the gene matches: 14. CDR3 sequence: CASSQKGAGETSGTYEQYV. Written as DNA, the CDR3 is TGTGCCAGCAGCCAAAAGGGCGCAGGGGAGACTAGCGGGACCTACGAGCAGTACGTC.

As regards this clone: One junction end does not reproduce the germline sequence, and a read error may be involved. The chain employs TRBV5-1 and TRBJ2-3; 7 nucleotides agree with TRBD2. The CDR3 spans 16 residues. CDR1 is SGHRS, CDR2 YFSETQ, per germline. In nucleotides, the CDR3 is TGTGCCAGCAGCTTGGCCAGCGGGGCTAGCACAGATACGCAGTATTTT. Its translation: CASSLASGASTDTQYF.